This T cell receptor (beta chain) was sequenced during a study of technical replicates of blood from a handful of donors. Data came from immunoSEQ multiplex PCR; TCRdb stores just in-frame clones and leaves some out. The table records under 80,000 clones, around 97% of them present only once. V was cut by 4 bases and J by 5 bases, with 17 bases left in between. There are 15 residues in the CDR3. The V gene's germline CDR1 is SEHNR and CDR2 FQNEAQ (reference sequence). The clonotype comes from a human donor in good health. The chain recombines TRBV7-9 with TRBJ2-5, with D possibly matching TRBD1 (5 bases). The sequenced material came from T cells isolated from PBMCs. The CDR3 nucleotides read TGTGCCAGCAGCTCTCTGGGGCAGGGCCAGGAGACCCAGTACTTC. It specifies CASSSLGQGQETQYF.